This TCR beta chain comes out of a study of Ad26.COV2.S vaccination and SARS-CoV-2 variants. Study information: Ad26.COV2.S arm of COV1001 included the donor.

Profiled with immunoSEQ multiplex PCR; TCRdb holds only in-frame clones, not every one. The sample records 410,000 or so clones, about 90% being singletons. Sample treatment: around 19 received Ad26.COV2.S at low or high dose, single or two shots; about five received placebo; per-sample allocation not given. Samples analyzed were those drawn on day 63 after the first vaccine or placebo injection. In the vaccine, an Ad26 vector expressed the SARS-CoV-2 spike of the Wuhan strain. The CDR3 extends over 16 amino acids. Unmatched junction bases numbered 3, after V lost 0 bases and J lost 1 base. The germline V gene has CDR1 LGHNA and CDR2 YSLEER. Study-wide points: Spike-specific responses of CD8+ and CD4+ T cells were reported to display substantial breadth after vaccination.

Note on this clone: Its antigen is undetermined.

Sequencing was performed on peripheral blood, taken in a trial of Ad26.COV2.S vaccine versus placebo. This sequence originates from a person between 18 and 59 years old who received the Ad26.COV2.S COVID-19 vaccine or a placebo. The V call is TRBV4-3, the J call TRBJ1-5, with 7 bases that match TRBD1. CDR3 residues: CASSQDPGQSNQPQHF. DNA for the CDR3: TGCGCCAGCAGCCAAGACCCGGGACAGAGCAATCAGCCCCAGCATTTT.